This T cell receptor beta chain came from a study of cytomegalovirus exposure and HLA in healthy donors. Study findings and constraints: By a later analysis, the bulk of CMV-associated TCR beta chains appeared HLA-restricted.

With regard to this clone: What it recognizes is unknown.

The CDR3 length is 10 residues. Trimming shortened V by 6 bases and J by 6 bases, and 6 bases separated the two germline ends. Germline CDR1 DFQATT, CDR2 SNEGSKA (reference sequence). Both 60 Vbeta primers and 13 Jbeta primers went into the PCR. Measured with immunoSEQ multiplex PCR; TCRdb has only the in-frame clones, and not every one. The sample contains roughly 100,000 clones, roughly 15% of which appear only once. The receptor was isolated from a female donor in good health and CMV-seronegative. Sequencing was done on a sample of PBMCs. This sequence joins TRBV20-1 and TRBJ2-1; D not resolved. CDR3: CSALFNEQFF. CDR3 nucleotides: TGCAGTGCCCTCTTCAATGAGCAGTTCTTC.